The 29 T cell receptor beta chains reported below all come from one sample, sequenced in a study of cytomegalovirus exposure and HLA in healthy donors. In the PCR, 60 Vbeta and 13 Jbeta primers were used. Some clones are missing from TCRdb's copy, which holds only in-frame ones; the method was immunoSEQ multiplex PCR. This sample yields under 95,000 clones, of which 7.6% are seen a single time; roughly 2.1% belongs to the top ten. The sequenced material came from PBMCs. These receptors came from a man aged 45-65 years in good health and CMV-seronegative.

The genes are TRBV5-5 and TRBJ1-5; D not resolved. V lost 5 bases to trimming and J lost 0 bases, with 12 bases between them. Germline V gene data show CDR1 as SGHKS and CDR2 as YYEKEE (reference sequence). The CDR3 contains 15 residues. The CDR3 loop is CASSQTGNSNQPQHF. Here the CDR3 DNA reads TGTGCCAGCAGTCAGACCGGGAATAGCAATCAGCCCCAGCATTTT.

The table lists this clone with a few counts. The chain couples TRBV4-1 to TRBJ1-1; tentative D call: TRBD1 (5 bases). Trimming removed 4 bases at V and 4 bases at J, with 19 bases between. The germline CDR1 and CDR2 sequences are MGHRA and YSYEKL. This CDR3 contains 16 residues. The CDR3 protein is CASSLPDRQGTTEAFF. CDR3 sequence (DNA): TGCGCCAGCAGCCTTCCAGACCGGCAGGGAACCACTGAAGCTTTCTTT.

The genes are TRBV6-1 and TRBJ1-1; D remains unclear. The germline V and J ends were trimmed by 4 bases and 1 base, with 4 bases remaining between them. Per germline, CDR1 MNHNS and CDR2 SASEGT. The CDR3 length is 12 residues. CDR3 sequence reads: CASSVKNTEAFF. The CDR3 DNA is TGTGCCAGCAGTGTCAAGAACACTGAAGCTTTCTTT.

A few counts support this clone. The V call is TRBV19, the J call TRBJ2-3, with D tentatively TRBD1 (6 bases). V was shortened by 6 bases and J by 5 bases, with 12 bases between the two germline ends. Germline V gene lookup returns CDR1 LNHDA and CDR2 SQIVND (reference sequence). The CDR3 consists of 13 residues. The CDR3 protein is CASRGQGIDTQYF. As DNA, the CDR3 is TGTGCCAGTAGGGGGCAGGGGATAGATACGCAGTATTTT.

This chain uses TRBV5-1 with TRBJ2-7; 12 positions match TRBD2. The CDR3 sequence is 15 residues long. Germline lookup yields CDR1 SGHRS and CDR2 YFSETQ. V shed 0 bases, J shed 4 bases, and the junction held 2 bases outside the gene matches. The CDR3: CASSLAGTSGYEQYF. CDR3 in DNA: TGCGCCAGCAGCTTGGCAGGGACTAGCGGGTACGAGCAGTACTTC.

V usage is TRBV9 and J usage is TRBJ2-1; possibly TRBD1 for D (6 bases). Per germline, CDR1 SGDLS and CDR2 YYNGEE. There are 16 residues in the CDR3. V lost 0 bases, J lost 6 bases, and 16 bases lay in between. This chain's CDR3 is CASSVDTGLVRNEQFF. CDR3 bases: TGTGCCAGCAGCGTAGACACAGGGTTAGTGCGCAATGAGCAGTTCTTC.

At least ten counts were recorded for this clone. The DNA for the CDR3 is TGTGCCTGGGTTGGACTAGCGGGAGCGGGCGAGCAGTACTTC. It codes for CAWVGLAGAGEQYF. This sequence joins TRBV30 and TRBJ2-7, with 13 nucleotides matching TRBD2. The CDR3 has 14 amino acids. Per the germline V gene, CDR1 is GTSNPN and CDR2 is SVGIG (reference sequence). V shed 5 bases, J shed 6 bases, and the junction held 7 bases outside the gene matches.

This clone was seen a handful of times. V gene TRBV7-3 combines with J gene TRBJ2-2; a possible D gene is TRBD1 (5 bases). V was shortened by 7 bases and J by 6 bases, with 15 bases between the two germline ends. This CDR3 has 14 amino acids. Per the germline V gene, CDR1 is SGHTA and CDR2 is FQGTGA. The CDR3 here is CASTPAWGAGELFF. The CDR3 bases are TGTGCCAGCACCCCGGCCTGGGGCGCCGGGGAGCTGTTTTTT.

This clone was counted between two and nine times. The gene calls are TRBV7-9 and TRBJ2-5, with 8 bases identical to TRBD2. J lost 3 bases, V lost 7 bases, and 7 bases had no gene match. This CDR3 is built from 14 residues. Germline CDR1 and CDR2: SEHNR and FQNEAQ (reference sequence). CDR3 residues: CASKLLAGKETQYF. CDR3 sequence (DNA): TGTGCCAGCAAACTCTTAGCGGGAAAAGAGACCCAGTACTTC. The full variable domain, its missing parts supplied by reference TRBV7-9 and TRBJ2-5, is DTGVSQNPRHKITKRGQNVTFRCDPISEHNRLYWYRQTLGQGPEFLTYFQNEAQLEKSRLLSDRFSAERPKGSFSTLEIQRTEQGDSAMYLCASKLLAGKETQYFGPGTRLLVL.

This clone has a handful of counts. The chain joins TRBV13 to TRBJ2-7; 9 nucleotides match TRBD1. V shed 5 bases, J shed 1 base, and the junction held 6 bases outside the gene matches. CDR3 length equals 15 residues. CDR1 and CDR2 from the germline V gene are PRHDT and FYEKMQ (reference sequence). The chain's CDR3 is CASSPQGAYSYEQYF. Here the CDR3 DNA reads TGTGCCAGCAGCCCACAGGGGGCCTATTCCTACGAGCAGTACTTC.

This sequence joins TRBV9 and TRBJ2-7; TRBD2 aligns across 9 bases. Germline V CDR1 and CDR2: SGDLS, YYNGEE. The CDR3 runs 15 residues. Trimming at V came to 4 bases and at J to 1 base, leaving 6 bases not matched to a gene. CDR3 residues: CASSIPSGDSYEQYF. CDR3 coding DNA: TGTGCCAGCAGCATACCTAGCGGGGATTCCTACGAGCAGTACTTC.

This clone came up a few times. The CDR3 does not end in the conserved phenylalanine or tryptophan, so this is likely a read error. The chain combines TRBV19 with TRBJ1-4; TRBD1 is a possible D gene (5 bases). Germline V lookup: CDR1 LNHDA, CDR2 SQIVND (reference sequence). The CDR3 has 14 residues. The ends were cut back, 5 bases at V and 5 bases at J, with 12 bases in the middle. In DNA form, the CDR3 reads TGTGCCAGTAGTTTCCGGGGGATGAATGAAAAACTGTTTGTT. Protein product: CASSFRGMNEKLFV.

Only a few counts were recorded for this clone. V and J are TRBV9 and TRBJ1-6, with D uncertain. Germline loops: CDR1 SGDLS, CDR2 YYNGEE. Trimming removed 2 bases at V and 5 bases at J, with 11 bases between. This CDR3 has 15 amino acids. The CDR3 sequence: CASSVQAGNNSPLHF. Here the CDR3 DNA reads TGTGCCAGCAGCGTTCAGGCGGGTAATAATTCACCCCTCCACTTT.

In this sample, this clone turned up many times. V is TRBV6-1 and J is TRBJ2-7; 7 bases line up with TRBD1. V trimming: 7 bases; J trimming: 2 bases; junction bases outside the gene matches: 5. The CDR3 loop spans 13 amino acids. Germline CDR1 MNHNS, CDR2 SASEGT. The CDR3 region has the DNA TGTGCCAGCAACCCGGACAGGCCCTACGAGCAGTACTTC. Its protein is CASNPDRPYEQYF.

This clone has just a few counts. The genes are TRBV1 and TRBJ2-7; the table assigns TRBD2, which was not confirmed against the DNA. TRBV1 is tagged as a pseudogene. CDR3 length: 14 amino acids. The CDR3 region has the DNA TGCACCAGCAGCCAGCTAGCGGGAGCCCACGAGCAGTACTTC. Translation: CTSSQLAGAHEQYF.

The CDR3 reads CASSEGYGYEQYF. In DNA form, the CDR3 reads TGTGCCAGCAGTGAAGGTTACGGCTACGAGCAGTACTTC. J is TRBJ2-7 and V is TRBV6-1; D remains ambiguous. Looked up from germline, CDR1 is MNHNS and CDR2 is SASEGT. The CDR3 totals 13 residues. V lost 1 base to trimming and J lost 3 bases, with 7 bases between them.

V is TRBV7-9 and J is TRBJ1-4; D is ambiguous. CDR1 is SEHNR, CDR2 FQNEAQ, per germline (reference sequence). The CDR3 is 13 residues long. V lost 8 bases to trimming and J lost 5 bases, with 12 bases between them. In nucleotides, the CDR3 is TGTGCCAGCGGGATCGGCGGGAATGAAAAACTGTTTTTT. This encodes CASGIGGNEKLFF.

The rearrangement links TRBV5-1 to TRBJ2-7; 9 positions agree with TRBD2. The CDR3 consists of 14 residues. The V gene end was trimmed by 5 bases and the J gene end by 2 bases; junction bases not matched to a gene: 5. The germline CDR1 and CDR2 sequences are SGHRS and YFSETQ. CDR3 protein: CASSSLAGTYEQYF. CDR3 coding DNA: TGCGCCAGCAGTAGCCTAGCGGGAACCTACGAGCAGTACTTC. The whole variable domain, filled in from reference TRBV5-1 and TRBJ2-7, reads KAGVTQTPRYLIKTRGQQVTLSCSPISGHRSVSWYQQTPGQGLQFLFEYFSETQRNKGNFPGRFSGRQFSNSRSEMNVSTLELGDSALYLCASSSLAGTYEQYFGPGTRLTVT.

The chain recombines TRBV30 with TRBJ2-7, with 7 bases lining up with TRBD1. Losses at the gene ends were 1 base for V and 2 bases for J; bases not matched to a gene: 8. The CDR3 is 15 amino acids. Germline CDR1 is GTSNPN and CDR2 is SVGIG (reference sequence). For the CDR3, the DNA is TGTGCCTGGAGTGAACGGACAGGTGACACCTACGAGCAGTACTTC. Residues: CAWSERTGDTYEQYF.

The J gene is TRBJ2-5, the V gene TRBV7-2; 8 nucleotides line up with TRBD1. The germline CDR1 and CDR2 sequences are SGHTA and FQGNSA. Trimming at V came to 3 bases and at J to 1 base, leaving 4 bases not matched to a gene. The CDR3 sequence is 15 residues long. The CDR3 is CASSFSGGTQETQYF. The CDR3 DNA follows: TGTGCCAGCAGCTTTTCAGGGGGCACCCAAGAGACCCAGTACTTC.

This clone was detected only a few times. The chain couples TRBV10-3 to TRBJ2-5; 11 bases are a match to TRBD1. CDR1 and CDR2 from the germline V gene are ENHRY and SYGVKD. The CDR3 totals 14 residues. Trimming took 8 bases from V and 0 from J; bases not matched to a gene: 2. The CDR3 DNA follows: TGTGCCATCGGGACAGGGGGTAACCAAGAGACCCAGTACTTC. Residues: CAIGTGGNQETQYF.

This clone was counted many times. V gene TRBV6-4 combines with J gene TRBJ2-2; 7 bases map to TRBD1. This CDR3 contains 16 residues. Germline-derived CDR1 and CDR2 are MRHNA and SNTAGT. Trimming cost V 3 bases and J 0 bases; bases outside gene matches: 4. The CDR3 spells CASSDSGTANTGELFF. In DNA form, the CDR3 reads TGTGCCAGCAGTGATTCCGGGACAGCGAACACCGGGGAGCTGTTTTTT.

The sample holds a few counts of this clone. CDR3 sequence reads: CASSPTGNSGNTIYF. CDR3 in DNA: TGTGCCAGCTCGCCCACAGGGAATTCTGGAAACACCATATATTTT. V usage is TRBV18 and J usage is TRBJ1-3, with D maybe TRBD1 (6 bases). Germline V lookup: CDR1 KGHSH, CDR2 LQKENI. With 6 bases removed from V and 1 base from J, the gap between germline ends came to 13 bases. The CDR3 covers 15 residues.

The chain has TRBV9 and TRBJ2-2, with D tentatively TRBD2 (6 bases). V shed 0 bases and J shed 4 bases, with 13 bases lying between them. Germline CDR1 is SGDLS and CDR2 is YYNGEE. The CDR3 is 16 amino acids. The CDR3 reads CASSVALQGGTGELFF. CDR3 DNA sequence: TGTGCCAGCAGCGTAGCGCTCCAGGGAGGCACCGGGGAGCTGTTTTTT.

V is TRBV5-4 and J is TRBJ2-3; D may be TRBD2 (6 bases). The CDR3 is made up of 16 amino acids. Trimming shortened V by 2 bases and J by 5 bases, and 18 bases separated the two germline ends. Germline-derived CDR1 and CDR2 are SGHNT and YYREEE (reference sequence). The CDR3, as DNA: TGTGCCAGCAGCTTCAAACTAGCAGGGTCAGGAGATACGCAGTATTTT. As protein: CASSFKLAGSGDTQYF.

This clone has just a few counts. The genes are TRBV11-2 and TRBJ2-5; 12 bases match TRBD2. The J call is in doubt because the DNA end fits TRBJ2-7 better. Germline V gives CDR1 SGHAT, CDR2 FQNNGV. This CDR3 spans 18 amino acids. The CDR3 sequence: CASSLQSPLAGGSYEQYF. The CDR3 region has the DNA TGTGCCAGCAGCCTTCAGTCCCCTCTAGCGGGGGGGTCCTACGAGCAGTACTTC.

This clone has only a few counts. The V call is TRBV28, the J call TRBJ1-6; no clear D. The CDR3 has 15 residues. Trimming pared 7 bases from V and 5 bases from J, leaving 15 bases between. CDR1 MDHEN and CDR2 SYDVKM come from the germline V gene. CDR3 amino acids: CASTFSYSNNSPLHF. DNA for the CDR3: TGTGCCAGCACCTTTAGTTACAGCAATAATTCACCCCTCCACTTT.

The chain links TRBV10-3 to TRBJ2-1, with 7 nucleotides matching TRBD2. CDR3 length equals 12 residues. J gave up 9 bases and V 7 bases, and 6 bases lay outside the gene matches. Germline lookup yields CDR1 ENHRY and CDR2 SYGVKD. The CDR3 is CAIKRLAGEQFF. In DNA form, the CDR3 reads TGTGCCATCAAAAGACTAGCCGGTGAGCAGTTCTTC.

This clone was detected a few times. The chain carries TRBV5-4 and TRBJ2-5; 8 bases are shared with TRBD2. The J call may not be correct, given that the DNA end is closer to TRBJ2-7. The length of the CDR3 is 15 residues. The germline CDR1 and CDR2 sequences are SGHNT and YYREEE (reference sequence). The CDR3 DNA follows: TGTGCCAGCAGCACTGAGCGGGGGCCCTCCTACGAGCAGTACTTC. Translating it yields CASSTERGPSYEQYF.